This T cell receptor (beta chain) was sequenced during a study of vaccination and CD4 T cells after COVID-19. On the study more broadly: Convalescent study patients returned SARS-CoV-2 positive nasal swab PCR results, with roughly nine mild cases and one severe.

Treatment described: roughly 10-day PBMC culture with coronavirus spike peptide pools or control peptides (ViraFEST assay). Using peptide pools, antigen-specific T cells were expanded in ViraFEST before TCRs were sequenced. PBMCs, plated at some 1.8 million per well, were grown in the presence of roughly 9.2 IU/ml IL-2 and around 10 ug/ml peptide pools. The Oncomine TCR Beta short-read assay was applied to DNA of cultured CD4+ T cells. Researchers extracted genomic DNA from CD4+ T cells that had been cultured. TCRdb ran MiXCR on the PCR reads and lists one entry per CDR3 protein. The table has 20,000 or so distinct CDR3 sequences, around three fifths seen once. The germline V gene encodes CDR1 KGHDR and CDR2 SFDVKD. V was trimmed by 1 base and J by 7 bases, leaving 9 bases between them. This CDR3 is built from 14 residues. In this sample, this clonotype turned up a few times. Its target is unknown.

Material: CD4+ T cells from blood, cultured in vitro. The TCR was taken from a human donor who had recovered from COVID-19. V and J are TRBV24-1 and TRBJ2-2; D gene ambiguous. The CDR3 nucleotides are TGTGCCACCAGTGATTTATGGTCCGGCGGGGAGCTGTTTTTT. As protein: CATSDLWSGGELFF.